One and the same sample provided the 17 T cell receptor beta chains below, sequenced in a study of blood T cells in healthy people across ages. The second PCR ran roughly 6 to 12 cycles with a sample-barcoded 5' primer and J-beta primers. TCRdb reprocessed the 5' RACE reads with MiXCR, giving one entry per CDR3 protein. Here the sample spans about 1.6 million distinct CDR3 sequences, roughly 32% being singletons. The material sequenced was blood. Receptors originate from a woman aged 25 to 45 in good health.

This clonotype was seen a handful of times. The gene calls are TRBV7-9 and TRBJ2-3; no definite D call. Germline CDR1 and CDR2: SEHNR and FQNEAQ (reference sequence). The CDR3 length is 11 residues. V lost 7 bases, J lost 5 bases, and 7 bases lay in between. The CDR3 is CASTYRDTQYF. The DNA for the CDR3 is TGTGCCAGCACCTATAGAGATACGCAGTATTTT. The full variable domain, completed using reference TRBV7-9 and TRBJ2-3, is DTGVSQNPRHKITKRGQNVTFRCDPISEHNRLYWYRQTLGQGPEFLTYFQNEAQLEKSRLLSDRFSAERPKGSFSTLEIQRTEQGDSAMYLCASTYRDTQYFGPGTRLTVL.

The table lists this clonotype with a few counts. This sequence joins TRBV7-9 and TRBJ2-1; 7 nucleotides align to TRBD1. J gave up 6 bases and V 5 bases, and 10 bases lay outside the gene matches. The CDR3 runs to 15 residues. The germline gives CDR1 SEHNR, CDR2 FQNEAQ (reference sequence). The CDR3 DNA sequence: TGTGCCAGCAGCCTGACAGGGATGGAAGGCAATGAGCAGTTCTTC. It encodes CASSLTGMEGNEQFF.

A few counts support this clonotype. The rearrangement links TRBV4-1 to TRBJ2-1; D gene unclear. Germline V gene lookup returns CDR1 MGHRA and CDR2 YSYEKL. The V gene lost 0 bases and the J gene lost 8 bases, with 11 bases spanning the gap. The CDR3 is 14 residues long. The chain's CDR3 is CASSQENAVDEQFF. CDR3 bases: TGCGCCAGCAGCCAAGAAAATGCGGTCGATGAGCAGTTCTTC.

This clonotype was counted between two and nine times. The CDR3 spells CASSPSTVLYGYTF. In DNA form, the CDR3 reads TGTGCCAGCAGTCCATCAACAGTTCTCTATGGCTACACCTTC. The V gene is TRBV6-6, the J gene TRBJ1-2; D unclear. The CDR3 consists of 14 residues. Germline lookup yields CDR1 MNHNY and CDR2 SVGAGI (reference sequence). Trimming pared 5 bases from V and 4 bases from J, leaving 14 bases between.

Of note for this clonotype: The junction departs from the called germline gene at one end, perhaps through a read error. The chain couples TRBV27 to TRBJ2-1, with 9 bases lining up with TRBD2. The CDR3 loop spans 15 amino acids. From germline, CDR1 is MNHEY and CDR2 SMNVEV (reference sequence). The CDR3 region has the DNA TGTGCCAGCAGTGGAATTGCGGGGGGGGGAAATGAGCGGTTCTTC. It encodes CASSGIAGGGNERFF.

V and J are TRBV5-1 and TRBJ2-5; 12 nucleotides align to TRBD2. The better agreement between TRBJ2-7 and the DNA end casts doubt on the J call. This CDR3 spans 16 amino acids. Germline V gene lookup returns CDR1 SGHRS and CDR2 YFSETQ. The CDR3 DNA reads TGCGCCAGCAGCCCAGAGGGACTAGCGGGCATCTACGAGCAGTACTTC. This encodes CASSPEGLAGIYEQYF.

The sample holds a few counts of this clonotype. The chain couples TRBV7-8 to TRBJ2-1, with 11 bases aligning to TRBD1. V gave up 5 bases and J gave up 7 bases; unmatched junction bases: 16. Germline values: CDR1 SGHVS, CDR2 FQNEAQ. The CDR3 has 18 amino acids. The CDR3 nucleotides are TGTGCCAGCAGCCATAGTCGGGACAGGGGGAGTCCGGATAATGAGCAGTTCTTC. Residues: CASSHSRDRGSPDNEQFF.

This sequence joins TRBV9 and TRBJ2-3, with 8 bases that match TRBD2. The CDR3 extends over 18 amino acids. V shed 3 bases, J shed 0 bases, and the junction held 12 bases outside the gene matches. Germline-derived CDR1 and CDR2 are SGDLS and YYNGEE. The chain's CDR3 is CASSDIAGPTDSTDTQYF. DNA for the CDR3: TGTGCCAGCAGCGACATAGCGGGGCCTACCGATAGCACAGATACGCAGTATTTT.

The chain recombines TRBV5-5 with TRBJ2-1; TRBD2 aligns across 13 bases. Germline CDR1 reads SGHKS; CDR2 reads YYEKEE (reference sequence). The CDR3 has 15 residues. V dropped 4 bases and J dropped 6; count of bases not matched to a gene: 4. The CDR3 bases are TGTGCCAGCAGCGCGGGACTAGCGGGAATCAATGAGCAGTTCTTC. As protein: CASSAGLAGINEQFF.

V usage is TRBV12-5 and J usage is TRBJ2-3, with 8 bases aligning to TRBD2. This CDR3 is 17 amino acids long. Germline loops: CDR1 LGHNT, CDR2 FRNRAP. V lost 0 bases and J lost 4; bases outside the gene matches: 9. CDR3 sequence (DNA): TGTGCTAGTGGTTTGGTACGCCGGGGGGGCCTTCCAGATACGCAGTATTTT. Translation gives CASGLVRRGGLPDTQYF. The full variable domain, its missing parts supplied by reference TRBV12-5 and TRBJ2-3, is DARVTQTPRHKVTEMGQEVTMRCQPILGHNTVFWYRQTMMQGLELLAYFRNRAPLDDSGMPKDRFSAEMPDATLATLKIQPSEPRDSAVYFCASGLVRRGGLPDTQYFGPGTRLTVL.

This clonotype has just a few counts. This chain uses TRBV9 with TRBJ2-5, with D possibly called TRBD1 or TRBD2 (5 bases each). Germline loops: CDR1 SGDLS, CDR2 YYNGEE. This CDR3 comprises 16 residues. V was trimmed by 0 bases and J by 5 bases, leaving 17 bases between them. The CDR3 DNA reads as TGTGCCAGCAGCGTAGAGATGGGACCCGGGGTGGAGACCCAGTACTTC. Its translation is CASSVEMGPGVETQYF.

V gene TRBV4-1 combines with J gene TRBJ1-6; no definite D call. The CDR3 length is 15 residues. Trimming left V 1 base short and J 8 bases short, with 12 bases between. Germline V gives CDR1 MGHRA, CDR2 YSYEKL. The CDR3: CASSQVDEGDSPLHF. DNA of the CDR3: TGCGCCAGCAGCCAAGTGGATGAGGGCGATTCACCCCTCCACTTT.

The chain carries TRBV20-1 and TRBJ2-1, with 7 bases fitting TRBD2. Trimming removed 5 bases from V and 8 bases from J; junction bases left unmatched: 15. CDR3 length equals 15 residues. Germline CDR1 reads DFQATT; CDR2 reads SNEGSKA (reference sequence). The CDR3 sequence is CSAAKGTTISYEQFF. CDR3 coding DNA: TGCAGTGCTGCGAAGGGGACTACGATTAGCTATGAGCAGTTCTTC.

The J gene is TRBJ1-1, the V gene TRBV6-1; 11 bases are a match to TRBD1. V trimming: 7 bases; J trimming: 3 bases; junction bases outside the gene matches: 7. This CDR3 spans 15 amino acids. Looked up from germline, CDR1 is MNHNS and CDR2 is SASEGT. The CDR3 DNA is TGTGCCAGCAATAGGGACAGGGGGAGCGACACTGAAGCTTTCTTT. It is translated as CASNRDRGSDTEAFF.

This clonotype has only a few counts. This sequence joins TRBV7-6 and TRBJ2-5; weak D call: TRBD1 (5 bases). This CDR3 has 14 residues. V was trimmed by 1 base and J by 5 bases, leaving 11 bases between them. Per the germline V gene, CDR1 is SGHVS and CDR2 is FNYEAQ. The CDR3 sequence is CASSLENRGETQYF. DNA for the CDR3: TGTGCCAGCAGCTTAGAGAATAGGGGCGAGACCCAGTACTTC.

The J gene is TRBJ2-7, the V gene TRBV20-1, with D hard to call. This CDR3 has 14 residues. CDR1 is DFQATT and CDR2 is SNEGSKA in the germline V gene (reference sequence). Trimming took 4 bases from V and 4 from J, leaving 17 bases between them. The CDR3 bases are TGCAGTGCTATCGGCCCGGGTAGGAATTACGAGCAGTACTTC. Translation gives CSAIGPGRNYEQYF.

The table lists this clonotype with a few counts. The chain carries TRBV28 and TRBJ2-7; D could derive from TRBD1 or TRBD2 (6 bases each). This CDR3 has 17 amino acids. Germline values: CDR1 MDHEN, CDR2 SYDVKM. The germline V and J ends were trimmed by 3 bases and 1 base, with 19 bases remaining between them. CDR3 nucleotide sequence: TGTGCCAGCAGTTTCCGGGGGCCCACGGGGAGATCCTACGAGCAGTACTTC. Its protein is CASSFRGPTGRSYEQYF.